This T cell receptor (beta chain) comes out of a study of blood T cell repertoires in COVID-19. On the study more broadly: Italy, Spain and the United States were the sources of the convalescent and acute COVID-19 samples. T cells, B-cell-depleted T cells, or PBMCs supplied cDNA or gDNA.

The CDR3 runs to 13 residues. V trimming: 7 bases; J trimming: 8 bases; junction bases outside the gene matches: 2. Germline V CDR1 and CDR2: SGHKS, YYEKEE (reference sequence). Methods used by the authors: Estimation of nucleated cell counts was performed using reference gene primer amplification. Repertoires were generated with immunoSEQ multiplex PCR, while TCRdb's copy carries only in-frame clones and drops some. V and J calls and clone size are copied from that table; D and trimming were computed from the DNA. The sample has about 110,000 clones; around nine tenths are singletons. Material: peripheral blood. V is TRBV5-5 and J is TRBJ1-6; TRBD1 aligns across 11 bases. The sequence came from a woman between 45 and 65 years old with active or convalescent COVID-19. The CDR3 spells CASGGQGDSPLHF. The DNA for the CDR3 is TGTGCCAGCGGGGGACAGGGGGATTCACCCCTCCACTTT.